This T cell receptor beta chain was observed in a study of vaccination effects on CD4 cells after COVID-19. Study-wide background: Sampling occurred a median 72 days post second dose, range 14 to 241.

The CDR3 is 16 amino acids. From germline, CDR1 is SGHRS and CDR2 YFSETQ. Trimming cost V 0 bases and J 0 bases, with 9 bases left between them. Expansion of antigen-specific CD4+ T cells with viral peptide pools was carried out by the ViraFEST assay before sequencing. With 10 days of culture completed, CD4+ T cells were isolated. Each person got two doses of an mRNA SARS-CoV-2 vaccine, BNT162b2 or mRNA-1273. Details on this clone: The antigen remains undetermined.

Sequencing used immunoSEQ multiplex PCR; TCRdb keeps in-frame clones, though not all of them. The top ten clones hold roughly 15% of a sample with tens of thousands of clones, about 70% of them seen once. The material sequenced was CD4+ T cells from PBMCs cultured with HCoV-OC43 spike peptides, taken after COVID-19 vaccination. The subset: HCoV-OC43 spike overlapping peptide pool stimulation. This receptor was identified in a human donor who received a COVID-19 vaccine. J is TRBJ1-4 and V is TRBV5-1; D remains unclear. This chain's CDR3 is CASSLGEYATNEKLFF. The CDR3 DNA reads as TGCGCCAGCAGCTTGGGGGAGTACGCAACTAATGAAAAACTGTTTTTT.